These T cell receptor beta chains were read from a single sample in a study of identical twins. From the 5' RACE reads, TCRdb called clonotypes with MiXCR, one entry per CDR3 protein. There are under 900,000 distinct CDR3 sequences in the sample; roughly 20% occur only once, and under 15% lies in the top ten. Another study also made use of these data, one on T cells expressing NK-cell markers.

Sequencing input: PBMCs. The receptors originated from a woman between 18 and 30 years old in good health. CDR3s include the opening cysteine and the closing phenylalanine or tryptophan. D genes are given only for firm matches. A row's size may be missing; if present it is once, few, many or a size class.

CASSLSPGNTEAFF TGTGCCAGCAGCCTGTCCCCAGGGAACACTGAAGCTTTCTTT . TRBJ1-1 . TRBV7-8
CASNYDSSYNEQFF TGTGCCAGCAACTATGATAGCTCCTACAATGAGCAGTTCTTC few TRBJ2-1 . TRBV14
CASKGFGDRAGELFF TGCGCCAGCAAGGGGTTTGGGGATAGGGCCGGGGAGCTGTTTTTT few TRBJ2-2 . TRBV10-2
CASNRDQTYNEQFF TGTGCCAGCAACCGGGATCAGACTTACAATGAGCAGTTCTTC . TRBJ2-1 . TRBV7-2
CASSLLARNEQFF TGTGCCAGCAGCTTGCTAGCTCGCAATGAGCAGTTCTTC few TRBJ2-1 . TRBV7-9
CASKETNSYEQYF TGTGCCAGCAAGGAAACAAACTCCTACGAGCAGTACTTC . TRBJ2-7 . TRBV2
CATSDTGRSGTEAFF TGTGCCACCAGTGATACTGGACGTTCGGGCACTGAAGCTTTCTTT . TRBJ1-1 . TRBV24-1
CASSRGPNTGELFF TGTGCCAGCAGCCGGGGGCCGAACACCGGGGAGCTGTTTTTT few TRBJ2-2 . TRBV3-1
CASSGLVNTDTQYF TGTGCCAGCAGCGGACTTGTCAACACAGATACGCAGTATTTT few TRBJ2-3 . TRBV14
CASSRRGEYNEQFF TGTGCCAGCAGCCGACGAGGGGAATACAATGAGCAGTTCTTC few TRBJ2-1 . TRBV3-1
CAISDDRGLLRKEQYF TGTGCCATCAGTGATGACCGAGGGCTTCTACGTAAGGAGCAGTACTTC many TRBJ2-7 . TRBV10-3
CASRPTGTGDTGELFF TGCGCCAGCAGGCCAACTGGGACAGGAGATACCGGGGAGCTGTTTTTT many TRBJ2-2 TRBD1 TRBV5-1
CASGRRDSNEKLFF TGTGCCAGCGGAAGGAGGGACAGTAATGAAAAACTGTTTTTT . TRBJ1-4 TRBD1 TRBV6-1
CASSFLTSGLRDEQFF TGCGCCAGCAGCTTCCTGACTAGCGGTTTGAGGGATGAGCAGTTCTTC few TRBJ2-1 TRBD2 TRBV5-1
CASMWRANTGELFF TGTGCCAGCATGTGGCGGGCAAACACCGGGGAGCTGTTTTTT . TRBJ2-2 . TRBV6-1
CAIRKTSGGTDTQYF TGTGCCATCAGGAAAACTAGCGGGGGGACAGATACGCAGTATTTT . TRBJ2-3 TRBD2 TRBV10-3
CASSSDSSLPSTDTQYF TGTGCCAGCAGTTCGGACAGCTCGCTACCTAGCACAGATACGCAGTATTTT . TRBJ2-3 . TRBV3-1
CASSSGQGAVTEAFF TGTGCCAGCAGTTCCGGACAGGGGGCGGTCACTGAAGCTTTCTTT many TRBJ1-1 TRBD1 TRBV6-6
CAISGLTSTDTQYF TGTGCCATCAGTGGACTAACTAGCACAGATACGCAGTATTTT . TRBJ2-3 . TRBV10-3
CAISRLAGGSDTQYF TGTGCCATCAGCCGACTAGCGGGGGGCTCAGATACGCAGTATTTT few TRBJ2-3 TRBD2 TRBV10-3
CASSPTGLAGDTGELFF TGTGCCAGCAGCCCCACCGGACTAGCGGGAGACACCGGGGAGCTGTTTTTT . TRBJ2-2 TRBD2 TRBV3-1
CATSDRRMSGYTF TGTGCCACCAGCGACAGGAGGATGAGTGGCTACACCTTC . TRBJ1-2 . TRBV24-1
CASSLVRGETQYF TGTGCCAGCAGCTTGGTAAGAGGAGAGACCCAGTACTTC many TRBJ2-5 . TRBV7-2
CASSLGAATNYGYTF TGTGCCAGCAGTTTAGGGGCAGCTACTAACTATGGCTACACCTTC few TRBJ1-2 . TRBV12-3/TRBV12-4
CSVAGASDTQYF TGCAGCGTTGCGGGAGCATCAGATACGCAGTATTTT . TRBJ2-3 . TRBV29-1
CSAPPGLGLFNEQFF TGCAGTGCCCCTCCGGGACTAGGACTCTTCAATGAGCAGTTCTTC . TRBJ2-1 TRBD2 TRBV20-1
CASSAEGFSYEQYF TGCGCCAGCAGCGCAGAGGGGTTCTCCTACGAGCAGTACTTC . TRBJ2-7 . TRBV5-1
CATDPGQGTDTKYF TGTGCCACCGATCCGGGACAGGGCACAGATACGAAGTATTTT . TRBJ2-3 TRBD1 TRBV6-1
CSARDRSSGGLETQYF TGCAGTGCTAGAGATAGGAGTAGCGGGGGTCTAGAGACCCAGTACTTC . TRBJ2-5 TRBD2 TRBV20-1
CASRDIGTLQWSYEQFF TGTGCCAGCAGAGATATAGGAACTCTACAGTGGAGCTATGAGCAGTTCTTC . TRBJ2-1 . TRBV25-1
CSASVGGRPDEQYF TGCAGTGCTAGCGTGGGGGGGCGCCCCGACGAGCAGTACTTC few TRBJ2-7 . TRBV20-1
CASTLTWTPNPYNEQFF TGTGCCAGCACCCTGACGTGGACACCAAACCCATACAATGAGCAGTTCTTC . TRBJ2-1 . TRBV28
CASSQERRTDTQYF TGCGCCAGCAGCCAAGAGCGGCGTACAGATACGCAGTATTTT . TRBJ2-3 . TRBV4-3
CASSKGTSGTHEQFF TGTGCCAGCAGCAAAGGGACTAGCGGGACCCATGAGCAGTTCTTC . TRBJ2-1 TRBD2 TRBV5-5
CASSIEGAEAFF TGTGCCAGCAGTATCGAGGGAGCTGAAGCTTTCTTT few TRBJ1-1 . TRBV2
CASSLSGGSPDTQYF TGTGCCAGCAGTCTCAGCGGGGGGAGCCCAGATACGCAGTATTTT . TRBJ2-3 TRBD2 TRBV7-9
CSVGGRERTYNEQFF TGCAGCGTTGGTGGGCGGGAGCGTACCTACAATGAGCAGTTCTTC . TRBJ2-1 TRBD2 TRBV29-1
CAISDSRDIPNYGYTF TGTGCCATCAGTGATTCGAGGGACATCCCTAACTATGGCTACACCTTC few TRBJ1-2 . TRBV10-3
CASSFRSGSPYEQYF TGTGCCAGCAGCTTTCGATCGGGGAGTCCCTACGAGCAGTACTTC . TRBJ2-7 . TRBV7-6
CASSPPGRETQYF TGTGCCAGCTCCCCGCCCGGGCGGGAGACCCAGTACTTC many TRBJ2-5 . TRBV18
CSASLDGSPHYGYTF TGCAGTGCTAGCCTAGACGGTTCCCCCCACTATGGCTACACCTTC . TRBJ1-2 . TRBV20-1
CASSFGTKGNTIYF TGTGCCAGCAGTTTTGGTACGAAGGGAAACACCATATATTTT few TRBJ1-3 . TRBV12-3/TRBV12-4
CAIRTSSYEQYF TGTGCCATCAGGACGAGCTCCTACGAGCAGTACTTC few TRBJ2-7 . TRBV10-3
CASSYTGHEQYF TGTGCCAGCAGTTATACAGGACACGAGCAGTACTTC few TRBJ2-7 . TRBV6-2/TRBV6-3
CASSFVRQGINEQYF TGTGCCAGCAGTTTTGTGAGACAGGGGATCAACGAGCAGTACTTC . TRBJ2-7 TRBD1 TRBV6-2/TRBV6-3
CASSPAGGPAINEQFF TGCGCCAGCAGCCCAGCGGGGGGGCCGGCTATAAATGAGCAGTTCTTC . TRBJ2-1 TRBD2 TRBV5-1
CAGRLYEQYF TGCGCCGGTCGCCTCTACGAGCAGTACTTC . TRBJ2-7 . TRBV4-1
CSARTTGAGNYEQYF TGCAGTGCTAGAACGACAGGGGCCGGGAACTACGAGCAGTACTTC few TRBJ2-7 TRBD1 TRBV20-1
CSARDPLAGAGELFF TGCAGTGCTAGAGATCCACTAGCGGGAGCCGGGGAGCTGTTTTTT . TRBJ2-2 TRBD2 TRBV20-1
CASSLKPWTAGYGYTF TGTGCCAGCAGTTTAAAGCCCTGGACCGCCGGCTATGGCTACACCTTC . TRBJ1-2 . TRBV28
CVSSYRLAAEQFF TGTGTCAGCAGTTATCGACTAGCGGCGGAGCAGTTCTTC . TRBJ2-1 TRBD2 TRBV6-5
CASSFSSGNEQFF TGCGCCAGCAGCTTTTCTAGCGGGAATGAGCAGTTCTTC few TRBJ2-1 TRBD2 TRBV5-1